The 26 T cell receptor beta chains below all came from one sample that was sequenced in a study of blood T cell repertoires in COVID-19 (dated by TCRdb to 2019 to 2021). Library preparation employed the immunoSEQ multiplex PCR assay. What TCRdb holds here is the immuneACCESS table cut down to in-frame rearrangements. Part of the clones is not present; checked against another copy, under half of the missing clones reflect an unresolved V gene, and the others are unexplained. A total of around 200,000 clones appear in this sample, more than 70% of them only once. The top ten clones comprise 2.8% of the sample. Sequencing used peripheral blood. These receptors were collected from a woman older than 75 with active or convalescent COVID-19.

The chain combines TRBV30 with TRBJ1-2; 8 nucleotides agree with TRBD1. CDR1 and CDR2 from the germline V gene are GTSNPN and SVGIG (reference sequence). V trimming: 3 bases; J trimming: 4 bases; junction bases outside the gene matches: 4. The CDR3 covers 13 residues. CDR3 in amino acids: CAWRLTGAYGYTF. The CDR3 nucleotides read TGTGCCTGGAGGCTGACAGGGGCCTATGGCTACACCTTC.

Here the CDR3 reads CASSLFGPVWNEQFF. The CDR3 DNA is TGTGCCAGCAGCTTATTTGGCCCTGTGTGGAATGAGCAGTTCTTC. V is TRBV5-4 and J is TRBJ2-1; D gene uncertain. CDR1 is SGHNT and CDR2 is YYREEE in the germline V gene (reference sequence). The CDR3 contains 15 residues. The V gene lost 2 bases and the J gene lost 7 bases, with 16 bases spanning the gap.

V is TRBV7-9 and J is TRBJ2-3; TRBD1 aligns across 8 bases. Germline V gene lookup returns CDR1 SEHNR and CDR2 FQNEAQ (reference sequence). V lost 4 bases and J lost 4; bases outside the gene matches: 13. This CDR3 has 17 residues. As DNA, the CDR3 is TGTGCCAGCAGCTCCAACCTTCAGGGGGCGCGGGCAGATACGCAGTATTTT. Protein product: CASSSNLQGARADTQYF.

V usage is TRBV28 and J usage is TRBJ1-3, with D possibly being TRBD1 (6 bases). Deletions cut 2 bases from V and 1 base from J, with 9 bases between. This CDR3 is 15 amino acids long. CDR1 is MDHEN, CDR2 SYDVKM, per germline. The CDR3 here is CASSLGGQSGNTIYF. The CDR3 region has the DNA TGTGCCAGCAGTTTAGGAGGACAGTCTGGAAACACCATATATTTT. Variable domain in full (rest from reference TRBV28 and TRBJ1-3): DVKVTQSSRYLVKRTGEKVFLECVQDMDHENMFWYRQDPGLGLRLIYFSYDVKMKEKGDIPEGYSVSREKKERFSLILESASTNQTSMYLCASSLGGQSGNTIYFGEGSWLTVV.

The chain has TRBV3-1 (or the pseudogene TRBV3-2) and TRBJ1-2; D not resolved. Germline CDR1 is LGHDT and CDR2 is YNNKEL (reference sequence). This CDR3 region has 12 residues. V was shortened by 1 base and J by 3 bases, with 3 bases between the two germline ends. Here the CDR3 reads CASSQVDYGYTF. The CDR3 nucleotides are TGTGCCAGCAGCCAAGTCGACTATGGCTACACCTTC.

This rearrangement joins TRBV7-2 to TRBJ1-2, with TRBD1 as a possible D gene (5 bases). The germline V and J ends were trimmed by 3 bases and 4 bases, with 9 bases remaining between them. The CDR3 contains 13 residues. Germline CDR1 reads SGHTA; CDR2 reads FQGNSA. CDR3 loop: CASSFPGPYGYTF. Written as DNA, the CDR3 is TGTGCCAGCAGCTTTCCAGGGCCCTATGGCTACACCTTC. The whole variable domain, remainder taken from reference TRBV7-2 and TRBJ1-2, is GAGVSQSPSNKVTEKGKDVELRCDPISGHTALYWYRQSLGQGLEFLIYFQGNSAPDKSGLPSDRFSAERTGGSVSTLTIQRTQQEDSAVYLCASSFPGPYGYTFGSGTRLTVV.

The chain couples TRBV7-2 to TRBJ1-1; possible D gene TRBD1, 5 bases. CDR3 length: 15 amino acids. Between the trimmed V and J ends, which lost 4 bases and 2 bases, there was a span of 14 bases. Germline-derived CDR1 and CDR2 are SGHTA and FQGNSA. CDR3 bases: TGTGCCAGCAGCTCTTATCGACAGCCCAACACTGAAGCTTTCTTT. Encoded protein: CASSSYRQPNTEAFF.

The rearrangement joins TRBV5-1 to TRBJ2-5; 7 nucleotides align to TRBD2. The CDR3 consists of 14 residues. J was trimmed by 2 bases and V by 7 bases; bases with no gene match: 8. Germline values: CDR1 SGHRS, CDR2 YFSETQ. DNA of the CDR3: TGCGCCAGCCATCCGGGGGGAGGGCAAGAGACCCAGTACTTC. The encoded protein is CASHPGGGQETQYF.

The rearrangement joins TRBV2 to TRBJ2-1, with TRBD2 identical over 12 bases. The CDR3 is made up of 16 amino acids. Germline CDR1 reads SNHLY; CDR2 reads FYNNEI. The V segment lost 2 bases and the J segment 4 bases; nucleotides outside the gene matches: 3. CDR3 sequence (DNA): TGTGCCAGCAGTGAACTAGCGGGGGGGCGGTACAATGAGCAGTTCTTC. It codes for CASSELAGGRYNEQFF.

The V call is TRBV20-1, the J call TRBJ1-6; D is unclear. Germline V gives CDR1 DFQATT, CDR2 SNEGSKA (reference sequence). This CDR3 is built from 11 residues. Trimming left V 2 bases short and J 18 bases short, with 14 bases between. This CDR3 reads CSARSGEGTHF. CDR3 DNA sequence: TGCAGTGCTAGATCCGGGGAGGGTACCCACTTT.

The genes are TRBV2 and TRBJ1-2; 9 nucleotides match TRBD1. In germline, CDR1 is SNHLY, CDR2 FYNNEI. This CDR3 has 16 residues. The V and J ends lost 4 bases and 2 bases, in that order; junction bases with no gene match: 8. The CDR3 DNA is TGTGCCAGCAGTGGAGTGCCCGGACAGGGGAACTATGGCTACACCTTC. As protein: CASSGVPGQGNYGYTF.

The rearrangement links TRBV6-5 to TRBJ1-5; D is unresolved. V was shortened by 5 bases and J by 4 bases, with 12 bases between the two germline ends. This CDR3 region has 14 residues. Germline CDR1 reads MNHEY; CDR2 reads SVGAGI. The CDR3 region has the DNA TGTGCCAGCAGTCCTGGGAGGACTAATCAGCCCCAGCATTTT. Protein sequence: CASSPGRTNQPQHF.

The DNA for the CDR3 is TGCGCCAGCAGCTTGGAAGGGGCCCACAATGAGCAGTTCTTC. Its translation is CASSLEGAHNEQFF. The rearrangement uses TRBV5-1 and TRBJ2-1; D possibly corresponds to TRBD1 (5 bases). Trimming cost V 0 bases and J 5 bases, with 9 bases left between them. This CDR3 comprises 14 residues. From germline, CDR1 is SGHRS and CDR2 YFSETQ.

The rearrangement uses TRBV6-5 and TRBJ1-1, with TRBD1 as a possible D gene (5 bases). Germline values: CDR1 MNHEY, CDR2 SVGAGI. This CDR3 region has 14 residues. V lost 6 bases and J 7 bases, leaving 18 bases between the germline ends. In nucleotides, the CDR3 is TGTGCCAGCAGGTTCAATCCGACAGTCCTTGAAGCTTTCTTT. Translation: CASRFNPTVLEAFF.

The V gene is TRBV28, the J gene TRBJ2-1; TRBD1 matches 10 bases. J gave up 14 bases and V 2 bases, and 3 bases lay outside the gene matches. The CDR3 totals 12 residues. Germline loops: CDR1 MDHEN, CDR2 SYDVKM. The CDR3 sequence is CASSLTTGGEFF. DNA for the CDR3: TGTGCCAGCAGTTTAACGACAGGGGGCGAGTTCTTC.

The V call is TRBV27, the J call TRBJ2-7, with a tentative D call TRBD2 (5 bases). The CDR3 consists of 15 residues. Germline lookup yields CDR1 MNHEY and CDR2 SMNVEV (reference sequence). Deletions cut 7 bases from V and 0 bases from J, with 16 bases between. The CDR3 here is CASKYGTGSSYEQYF. For the CDR3, the DNA is TGTGCCAGCAAATATGGTACTGGGAGCTCCTACGAGCAGTACTTC.

The rearrangement joins TRBV28 to TRBJ2-7, with 8 positions matching TRBD1. J lost 2 bases, V lost 4 bases, and 16 bases had no gene match. Germline V gene data show CDR1 as MDHEN and CDR2 as SYDVKM. The CDR3 has 18 residues. CDR3 residues: CASSSQRFRTGPTYEQYF. In DNA form, the CDR3 reads TGTGCCAGCAGTTCACAACGTTTTAGGACAGGGCCCACCTACGAGCAGTACTTC.

In its sample, this clone was seen once. CDR3 coding DNA: TGCAGCGTTGGTCAGGACAACTACAATGAGCAGTTCTTC. It translates to CSVGQDNYNEQFF. V is TRBV29-1 and J is TRBJ2-1; tentatively, D is TRBD1 (5 bases). The length of the CDR3 is 13 residues. Per germline, CDR1 SQVTM and CDR2 ANQGSEA. V lost 4 bases, J lost 3 bases, and 10 bases lay in between.

This chain connects TRBV28 to TRBJ1-5, with TRBD1 as a possible D gene (5 bases). The CDR3 consists of 14 residues. Germline lookup yields CDR1 MDHEN and CDR2 SYDVKM. Trimming stripped 6 bases from V and 5 bases from J, with 14 bases between. CDR3 sequence: CASRPGSYYQPQHF. The CDR3 bases are TGTGCCAGCAGGCCAGGGTCATACTATCAGCCCCAGCATTTT.

This clone was seen just once. In DNA form, the CDR3 reads TGTGCCAGCAGCTCCCGACAGGTTAGGTCTGGGGCCAACGTCCTGACTTTC. This gives the protein CASSSRQVRSGANVLTF. J is TRBJ2-6 and V is TRBV7-8; possible D gene TRBD1, 6 bases. CDR3 length: 17 residues. The germline gives CDR1 SGHVS, CDR2 FQNEAQ. V was trimmed by 4 bases and J by 1 base, leaving 14 bases between them.

The chain employs TRBV18 and TRBJ1-2; 9 bases match TRBD1. Germline V gene data show CDR1 as KGHSH and CDR2 as LQKENI. This CDR3 has 17 amino acids. V dropped 6 bases and J dropped 6; count of bases not matched to a gene: 17. The CDR3 protein is CASSYRDREARLHGYTF. CDR3 nucleotides: TGTGCCAGCTCGTACCGGGACAGGGAGGCCCGTCTCCATGGCTACACCTTC.

This chain connects TRBV5-1 to TRBJ2-3, with 13 positions matching TRBD2. Germline CDR1 and CDR2: SGHRS and YFSETQ. V shed 3 bases, J shed 5 bases, and the junction held 3 bases outside the gene matches. The CDR3 length is 15 residues. This CDR3 is CASSSRTSGGDTQYF. CDR3 DNA sequence: TGCGCCAGCAGCTCGAGGACTAGCGGGGGAGATACGCAGTATTTT.

This clone has more than one count but fewer than ten. The V and J genes are TRBV30 and TRBJ1-6, with D possibly matching TRBD1 (6 bases). With 1 base removed from V and 10 bases from J, the gap between germline ends came to 17 bases. CDR3 length: 15 amino acids. Germline CDR1 and CDR2: GTSNPN and SVGIG (reference sequence). The CDR3 bases are TGTGCCTGGAGTGCACCAGGGGTCCGGGCCTCACCCCTCCACTTT. It specifies CAWSAPGVRASPLHF.

The J gene is TRBJ1-4, the V gene TRBV2; 9 nucleotides agree with TRBD1. The V segment lost 6 bases and the J segment 4 bases; nucleotides outside the gene matches: 3. Per the germline V gene, CDR1 is SNHLY and CDR2 is FYNNEI. The CDR3 is 14 amino acids. In DNA, the CDR3 is TGTGCCAGCAGCGGACAGGGGAGTAATGAAAAACTGTTTTTT. Protein: CASSGQGSNEKLFF.

This clone was recorded only once. The rearrangement joins TRBV19 to TRBJ1-2; 10 nucleotides match TRBD1. Unmatched junction bases numbered 14, after V lost 5 bases and J lost 8 bases. The length of the CDR3 is 16 residues. Germline loops: CDR1 LNHDA, CDR2 SQIVND (reference sequence). CDR3 DNA: TGTGCCAGTAGTTCCCGCCGGGACAGGGGATCTCACGGCTACACCTTC. Protein: CASSSRRDRGSHGYTF.

The CDR3 DNA sequence: TGTGCCACCAGCAGTCCTCTTCGGGGGGGCCGGGAGACCCAGTACTTC. Encoded protein: CATSSPLRGGRETQYF. J is TRBJ2-5 and V is TRBV15, with 8 bases that match TRBD2. Germline CDR1 and CDR2: LNHNV and YYDKDF (reference sequence). This CDR3 region has 16 residues. V shed 3 bases and J 5 bases; nucleotides not matched to a gene: 11.